This record looks at one T cell receptor (beta chain) sequence and its context. These data belong to a study of T cell changes during pregnancy in multiple sclerosis. CDR1 and CDR2 from the germline V gene are PRHDT and FYEKMQ (reference sequence). Trimming at V came to 5 bases and at J to 8 bases, leaving 5 bases not matched to a gene. The CDR3 extends over 13 amino acids. TCRdb's table, derived via immunoSEQ multiplex PCR, lists solely in-frame clones and lacks some. The sample records around 33,000 clones, over 80% being singletons. The sequencing used CD8+ T cells from peripheral blood mononuclear cells, collected before pregnancy. The sequence came from a female donor with multiple sclerosis, enrolled in a pregnancy study. The genes are TRBV13 and TRBJ2-1, with 8 bases aligning to TRBD2. The CDR3 is CASSSGGGDEQFF. The CDR3 coding sequence is TGTGCCAGCAGCAGCGGGGGCGGGGATGAGCAGTTCTTC.